The 17 T cell receptor beta chains below all came from one sample that was sequenced in a study of blood T cell repertoires in COVID-19. The table came from immunoSEQ multiplex PCR; TCRdb's copy has only in-frame clones and leaves some out. This sample has around 100,000 clones, with 75% to 90% found just once. Sequences were obtained from peripheral blood. These receptor sequences come from a woman older than 75 with acute or convalescent COVID-19.

This chain links TRBV29-1 with TRBJ1-4; tentatively, D is TRBD1 (6 bases). CDR3 length equals 13 residues. From germline, CDR1 is SQVTM and CDR2 ANQGSEA. V shed 4 bases and J shed 8 bases, with 14 bases lying between them. Here the CDR3 DNA reads TGCAGCGTTGTGACAGTCCAGGGGGAAAAACTGTTTTTT. Translation gives CSVVTVQGEKLFF.

The chain joins TRBV20-1 to TRBJ2-2, with D possibly being TRBD2 (6 bases). With 3 bases removed from V and 5 bases from J, the gap between germline ends came to 16 bases. Germline values: CDR1 DFQATT, CDR2 SNEGSKA (reference sequence). This CDR3 spans 15 amino acids. DNA of the CDR3: TGCAGTGCTAGTCTGACTAGTGGGGGAACCGGGGAGCTGTTTTTT. Translation: CSASLTSGGTGELFF.

This chain joins TRBV5-1 and TRBJ2-7; 8 bases are shared with TRBD2. The CDR3 is made up of 15 amino acids. Germline-derived CDR1 and CDR2 are SGHRS and YFSETQ. With 4 bases clipped from V and 5 bases from J, the junction kept 11 bases outside the gene matches. The CDR3 here is CASSRTGTSGNEQYF. CDR3 in DNA: TGCGCCAGCAGCCGCACGGGGACTAGTGGTAACGAGCAGTACTTC. Together with reference TRBV5-1 and TRBJ2-7, the CDR3 gives the full variable domain: KAGVTQTPRYLIKTRGQQVTLSCSPISGHRSVSWYQQTPGQGLQFLFEYFSETQRNKGNFPGRFSGRQFSNSRSEMNVSTLELGDSALYLCASSRTGTSGNEQYFGPGTRLTVT.

The chain joins TRBV30 to TRBJ1-1, with TRBD1 identical over 7 bases. The CDR3 loop spans 13 amino acids. With 5 bases clipped from V and 1 base from J, the junction kept 4 bases outside the gene matches. Germline lookup yields CDR1 GTSNPN and CDR2 SVGIG (reference sequence). The CDR3 here is CAWVGQQNTEAFF. The CDR3 nucleotides read TGTGCCTGGGTGGGACAGCAGAACACTGAAGCTTTCTTT.

The rearrangement links TRBV18 to TRBJ1-3; a weak D match, TRBD1 (5 bases). Trimming removed 3 bases at V and 4 bases at J, with 13 bases between. Germline V gene data show CDR1 as KGHSH and CDR2 as LQKENI. This CDR3 region has 15 residues. The DNA of the CDR3 is TGTGCCAGCTCACCTCAGGGATACCTGGGAAACACCATATATTTT. It is translated as CASSPQGYLGNTIYF. Looking up the rest from reference TRBV18 and TRBJ1-3 gives the full variable domain: NAGVMQNPRHLVRRRGQEARLRCSPMKGHSHVYWYRQLPEEGLKFMVYLQKENIIDESGMPKERFSAEFPKEGPSILRIQQVVRGDSAAYFCASSPQGYLGNTIYFGEGSWLTVV.

This clone was recorded once. The chain uses TRBV27 and TRBJ2-7; possibly TRBD2 for D (6 bases). The CDR3 totals 16 residues. V was cut by 0 bases and J by 2 bases, with 14 bases left in between. CDR1 is MNHEY and CDR2 is SMNVEV in the germline V gene (reference sequence). CDR3 region: CASSLSFQGLTYEQYF. Written as DNA, the CDR3 is TGTGCCAGCAGTTTATCGTTCCAGGGACTCACCTACGAGCAGTACTTC.

The gene calls are TRBV10-3 and TRBJ1-2; D is possibly TRBD1 (6 bases). Deletions cut 3 bases from V and 8 bases from J, with 10 bases between. The germline CDR1 and CDR2 sequences are ENHRY and SYGVKD. The CDR3 consists of 12 residues. CDR3 loop: CAISEGGTGYTF. Written as DNA, the CDR3 is TGTGCCATCAGTGAAGGGGGTACAGGCTACACCTTC.

This chain uses TRBV3-1 (or the pseudogene TRBV3-2) with TRBJ2-2, with D maybe TRBD2 (6 bases). V lost 6 bases and J 6 bases, leaving 8 bases between the germline ends. The CDR3 loop spans 12 amino acids. The germline CDR1 and CDR2 sequences are LGHDT and YNNKEL (reference sequence). The CDR3 is CASREGPGELFF. The CDR3 bases are TGTGCCAGCAGGGAGGGACCCGGGGAGCTGTTTTTT.

The rearrangement links TRBV30 to TRBJ1-6; a possible D gene is TRBD1 (6 bases). This CDR3 is built from 14 residues. Germline V gives CDR1 GTSNPN, CDR2 SVGIG (reference sequence). V lost 3 bases, J lost 3 bases, and 9 bases lay in between. The CDR3, as DNA: TGTGCCTGGAGGGACAGCTTCTATAATTCACCCCTCCACTTT. Translation: CAWRDSFYNSPLHF.

The chain couples TRBV5-1 to TRBJ1-6; TRBD1 matches at 7 bases. The CDR3 is 15 residues long. V was pared by 1 base and J by 10 bases, with 8 bases of the junction left unmatched. From germline, CDR1 is SGHRS and CDR2 YFSETQ. CDR3 loop: CASSLNDREESPLHF. CDR3 bases: TGCGCCAGCAGCTTGAACGACAGGGAGGAATCACCCCTCCACTTT.

The CDR3 DNA sequence: TGTGCCATCACCCCGGGGCAGGGGGTGGCTGAAGCTTTCTTT. Translated: CAITPGQGVAEAFF. J is TRBJ1-1 and V is TRBV10-3; 7 bases fit TRBD1. CDR1 is ENHRY, CDR2 SYGVKD, per germline. This CDR3 has 14 amino acids. V shed 7 bases, J shed 6 bases, and the junction held 11 bases outside the gene matches.

This chain links TRBV7-9 with TRBJ1-2; 9 bases fit TRBD1. Germline loops: CDR1 SEHNR, CDR2 FQNEAQ (reference sequence). There are 12 residues in the CDR3. The ends lost 6 bases at V and 6 bases at J; junction bases unmatched: 2. CDR3 DNA sequence: TGTGCCAGCAGTGACAGGGGGGATGGCTACACCTTC. Residues: CASSDRGDGYTF.

The rearrangement uses TRBV10-3 and TRBJ1-4; 9 bases align to TRBD1. J lost 6 bases, V lost 10 bases, and 6 bases had no gene match. Germline V gene data show CDR1 as ENHRY and CDR2 as SYGVKD. This CDR3 has 13 residues. The CDR3 DNA reads as TGTGCCACCGGGACAGGGAGGGATGAAAAACTGTTTTTT. Translated: CATGTGRDEKLFF.

The rearrangement uses TRBV7-2 and TRBJ2-3, with 8 bases lining up with TRBD2. From germline, CDR1 is SGHTA and CDR2 FQGNSA. The length of the CDR3 is 16 residues. V lost 5 bases, J lost 4 bases, and 11 bases stayed unmatched. The CDR3 sequence is CASSPGGRGAADTQYF. CDR3 in DNA: TGTGCCAGCAGCCCCGGGGGGCGGGGGGCCGCAGATACGCAGTATTTT.

This chain uses TRBV19 with TRBJ1-1, with D uncertain. V dropped 2 bases and J dropped 1 base, with 8 bases sitting between them. The CDR3 contains 14 residues. CDR1 and CDR2 from the germline V gene are LNHDA and SQIVND (reference sequence). In DNA form, the CDR3 reads TGTGCCAGTAGTATATCCGTCGGGAACACTGAAGCTTTCTTT. This translates into CASSISVGNTEAFF.

The chain combines TRBV30 with TRBJ1-2; 7 nucleotides agree with TRBD1. There are 13 residues in the CDR3. Germline V gives CDR1 GTSNPN, CDR2 SVGIG (reference sequence). The J segment lost 4 bases and the V segment lost 5 bases, leaving 7 bases of the junction unmatched. CDR3 amino acids: CAWSRQGAYGYTF. The DNA of the CDR3 is TGTGCCTGGTCCCGACAGGGAGCCTATGGCTACACCTTC.

The CDR3 spells CASSPQGTYTDTQYF. DNA of the CDR3: TGCGCCAGCAGCCCCCAGGGGACGTACACAGATACGCAGTATTTT. The gene calls are TRBV5-1 and TRBJ2-3, with a possible D match to TRBD1 (6 bases). The V gene lost 4 bases and the J gene lost 2 bases, with 14 bases spanning the gap. Per the germline V gene, CDR1 is SGHRS and CDR2 is YFSETQ. CDR3 size: 15 residues.